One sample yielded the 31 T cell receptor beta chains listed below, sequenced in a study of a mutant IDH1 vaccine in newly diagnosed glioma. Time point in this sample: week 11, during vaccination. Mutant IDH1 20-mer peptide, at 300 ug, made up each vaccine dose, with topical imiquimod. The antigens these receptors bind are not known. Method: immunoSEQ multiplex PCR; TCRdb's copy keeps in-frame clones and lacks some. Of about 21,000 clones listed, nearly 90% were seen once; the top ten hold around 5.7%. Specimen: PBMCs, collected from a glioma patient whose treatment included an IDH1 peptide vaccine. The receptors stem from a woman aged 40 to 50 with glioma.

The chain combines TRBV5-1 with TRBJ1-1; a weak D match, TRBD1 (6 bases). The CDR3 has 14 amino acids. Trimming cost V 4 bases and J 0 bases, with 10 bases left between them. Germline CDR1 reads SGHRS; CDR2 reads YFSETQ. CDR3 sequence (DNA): TGCGCCAGCAGCCTGACAGGACTGAACACTGAAGCTTTCTTT. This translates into CASSLTGLNTEAFF. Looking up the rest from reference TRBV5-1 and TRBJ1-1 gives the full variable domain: KAGVTQTPRYLIKTRGQQVTLSCSPISGHRSVSWYQQTPGQGLQFLFEYFSETQRNKGNFPGRFSGRQFSNSRSEMNVSTLELGDSALYLCASSLTGLNTEAFFGQGTRLTVV.

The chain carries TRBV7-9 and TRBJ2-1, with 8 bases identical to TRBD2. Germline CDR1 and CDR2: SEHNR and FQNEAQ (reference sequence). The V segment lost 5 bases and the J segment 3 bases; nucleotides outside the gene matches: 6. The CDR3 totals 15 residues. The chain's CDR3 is CASSPRGGSYNEQFF. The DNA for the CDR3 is TGTGCCAGCAGCCCTCGGGGGGGCAGCTACAATGAGCAGTTCTTC.

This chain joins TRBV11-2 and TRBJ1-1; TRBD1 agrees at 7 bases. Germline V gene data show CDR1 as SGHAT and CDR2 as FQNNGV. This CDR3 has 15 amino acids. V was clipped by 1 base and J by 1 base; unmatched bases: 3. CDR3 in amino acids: CASSLGWTGNTEAFF. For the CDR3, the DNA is TGTGCCAGCAGCTTAGGATGGACAGGGAACACTGAAGCTTTCTTT.

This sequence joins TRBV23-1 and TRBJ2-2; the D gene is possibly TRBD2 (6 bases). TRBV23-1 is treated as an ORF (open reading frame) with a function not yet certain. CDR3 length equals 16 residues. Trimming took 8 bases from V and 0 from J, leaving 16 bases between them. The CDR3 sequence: CASARIGLTNTGELFF. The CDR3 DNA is TGCGCCAGCGCTCGTATCGGACTAACGAACACCGGGGAGCTGTTTTTT.

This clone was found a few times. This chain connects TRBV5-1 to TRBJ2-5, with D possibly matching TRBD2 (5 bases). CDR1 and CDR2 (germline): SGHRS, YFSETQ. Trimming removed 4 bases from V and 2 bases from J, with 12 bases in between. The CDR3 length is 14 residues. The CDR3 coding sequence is TGCGCCAGCAGCAGGGATAGGACTCAAGAGACCCAGTACTTC. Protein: CASSRDRTQETQYF.

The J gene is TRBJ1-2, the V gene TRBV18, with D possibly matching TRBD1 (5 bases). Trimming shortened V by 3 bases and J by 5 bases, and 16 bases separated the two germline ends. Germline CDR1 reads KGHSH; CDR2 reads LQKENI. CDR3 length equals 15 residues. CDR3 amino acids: CASSPPQETVYGYTF. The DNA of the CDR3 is TGTGCCAGCTCACCCCCACAGGAAACAGTTTATGGCTACACCTTC. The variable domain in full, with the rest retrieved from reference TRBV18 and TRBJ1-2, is NAGVMQNPRHLVRRRGQEARLRCSPMKGHSHVYWYRQLPEEGLKFMVYLQKENIIDESGMPKERFSAEFPKEGPSILRIQQVVRGDSAAYFCASSPPQETVYGYTFGSGTRLTVV.

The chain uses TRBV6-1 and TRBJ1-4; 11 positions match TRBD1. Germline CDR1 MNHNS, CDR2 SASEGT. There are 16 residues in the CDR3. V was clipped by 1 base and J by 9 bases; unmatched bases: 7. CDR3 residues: CASSEGEDRGQKKLFF. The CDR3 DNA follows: TGTGCCAGCAGTGAAGGGGAGGACAGGGGGCAGAAAAAACTGTTTTTT.

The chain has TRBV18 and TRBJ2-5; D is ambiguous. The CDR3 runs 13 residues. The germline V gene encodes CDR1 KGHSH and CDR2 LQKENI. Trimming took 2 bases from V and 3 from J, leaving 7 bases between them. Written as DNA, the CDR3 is TGTGCCAGCTCACCATTGGCGAAAGAGACCCAGTACTTC. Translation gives CASSPLAKETQYF.

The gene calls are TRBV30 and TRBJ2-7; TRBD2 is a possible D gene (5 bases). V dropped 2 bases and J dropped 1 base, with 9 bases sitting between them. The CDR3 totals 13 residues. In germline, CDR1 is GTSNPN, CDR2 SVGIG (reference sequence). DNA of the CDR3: TGTGCCTGGAGTTATGGGAGTTCCTACGAGCAGTACTTC. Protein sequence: CAWSYGSSYEQYF.

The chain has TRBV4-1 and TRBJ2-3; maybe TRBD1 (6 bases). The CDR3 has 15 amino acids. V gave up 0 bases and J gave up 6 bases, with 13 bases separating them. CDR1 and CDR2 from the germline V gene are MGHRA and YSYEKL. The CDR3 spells CASSQDWGLGDTQYF. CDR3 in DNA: TGCGCCAGCAGCCAAGATTGGGGGCTAGGGGATACGCAGTATTTT.

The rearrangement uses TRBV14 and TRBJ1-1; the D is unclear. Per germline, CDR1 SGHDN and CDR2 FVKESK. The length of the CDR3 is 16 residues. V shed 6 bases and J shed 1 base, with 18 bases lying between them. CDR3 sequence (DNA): TGTGCCAGCAGTCACTCCCTCGGGTTTGGGAACACTGAAGCTTTCTTT. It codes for CASSHSLGFGNTEAFF.

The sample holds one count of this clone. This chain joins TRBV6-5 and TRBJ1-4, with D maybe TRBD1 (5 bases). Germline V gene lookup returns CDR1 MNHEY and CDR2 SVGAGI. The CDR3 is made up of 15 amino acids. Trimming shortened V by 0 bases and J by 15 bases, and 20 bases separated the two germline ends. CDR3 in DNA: TGTGCCAGCAGTTACTCCGCCAGGGCAGGTTCGTCAGTGTTTTTT. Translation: CASSYSARAGSSVFF.

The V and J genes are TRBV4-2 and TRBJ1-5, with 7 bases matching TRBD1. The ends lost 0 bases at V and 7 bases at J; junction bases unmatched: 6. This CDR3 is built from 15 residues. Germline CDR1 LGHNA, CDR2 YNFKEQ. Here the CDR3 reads CASSQETGSNQPQHF. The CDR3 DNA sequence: TGTGCCAGCAGCCAAGAGACAGGGTCAAACCAGCCCCAGCATTTT.

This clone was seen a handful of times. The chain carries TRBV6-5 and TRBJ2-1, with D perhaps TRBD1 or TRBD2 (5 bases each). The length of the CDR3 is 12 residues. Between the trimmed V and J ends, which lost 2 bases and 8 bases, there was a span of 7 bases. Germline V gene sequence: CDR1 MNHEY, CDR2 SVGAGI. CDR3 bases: TGTGCCAGCAGTTACAGGGGAGATGAGCAGTTCTTC. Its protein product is CASSYRGDEQFF.

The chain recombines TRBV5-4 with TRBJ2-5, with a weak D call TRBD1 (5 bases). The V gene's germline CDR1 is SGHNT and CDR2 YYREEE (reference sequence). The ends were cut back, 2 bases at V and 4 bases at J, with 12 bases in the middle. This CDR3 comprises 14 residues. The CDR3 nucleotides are TGTGCCAGCAGCTTATCTACAGGCACAGAGACCCAGTACTTC. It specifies CASSLSTGTETQYF. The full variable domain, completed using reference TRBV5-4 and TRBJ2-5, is ETGVTQSPTHLIKTRGQQVTLRCSSQSGHNTVSWYQQALGQGPQFIFQYYREEENGRGNFPPRFSGLQFPNYSSELNVNALELDDSALYLCASSLSTGTETQYFGPGTRLLVL.

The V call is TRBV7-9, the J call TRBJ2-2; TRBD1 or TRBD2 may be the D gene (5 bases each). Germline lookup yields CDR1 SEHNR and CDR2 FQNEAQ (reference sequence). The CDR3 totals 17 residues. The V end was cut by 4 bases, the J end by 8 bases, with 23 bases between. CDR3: CASSSPGGAMMTGELFF. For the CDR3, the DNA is TGTGCCAGCAGCTCCCCTGGGGGAGCGATGATGACGGGGGAGCTGTTTTTT.

This CDR3 is CASSGGSGYGYTF. In nucleotides, the CDR3 is TGTGCCAGTAGTGGCGGCTCGGGGTATGGCTACACCTTC. This sequence joins TRBV19 and TRBJ1-2; no reliable D call. Germline V gives CDR1 LNHDA, CDR2 SQIVND (reference sequence). The germline V and J ends were trimmed by 5 bases and 5 bases, with 12 bases remaining between them. The CDR3 covers 13 residues.

The CDR3 region is CASTGGGETQYF. As DNA, the CDR3 is TGTGCCTCGACAGGGGGCGGAGAGACCCAGTACTTC. This chain links TRBV30 with TRBJ2-5; 10 nucleotides align to TRBD1. Germline lookup yields CDR1 GTSNPN and CDR2 SVGIG (reference sequence). The junction had 3 bases not matched to a gene; V was cut back by 7 bases and J by 4 bases. The CDR3 consists of 12 residues. Together with reference TRBV30 and TRBJ2-5, the CDR3 gives the full variable domain: SQTIHQWPATLVQPVGSPLSLECTVEGTSNPNLYWYRQAAGRGLQLLFYSVGIGQISSEVPQNLSASRPQDRQFILSSKKLLLSDSGFYLCASTGGGETQYFGPGTRLLVL.

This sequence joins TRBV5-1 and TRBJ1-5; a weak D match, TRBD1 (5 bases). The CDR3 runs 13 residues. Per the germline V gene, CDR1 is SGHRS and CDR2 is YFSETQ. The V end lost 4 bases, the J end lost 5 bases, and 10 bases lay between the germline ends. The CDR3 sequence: CASSLGQDQPQHF. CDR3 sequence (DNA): TGCGCCAGCAGCCTGGGGCAGGATCAGCCCCAGCATTTT.

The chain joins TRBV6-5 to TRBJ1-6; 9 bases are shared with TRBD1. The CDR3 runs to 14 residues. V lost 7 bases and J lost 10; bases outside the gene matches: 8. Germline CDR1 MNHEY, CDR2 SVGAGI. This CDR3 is CASTTGTGRSPLHF. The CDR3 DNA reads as TGTGCCAGCACGACCGGGACAGGGAGGTCACCCCTCCACTTT.

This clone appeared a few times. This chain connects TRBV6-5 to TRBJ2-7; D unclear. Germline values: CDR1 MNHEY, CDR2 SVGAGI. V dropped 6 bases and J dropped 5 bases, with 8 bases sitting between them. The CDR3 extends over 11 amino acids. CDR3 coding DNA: TGTGCCAGCAGCCATATCAACGAGCAGTACTTC. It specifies CASSHINEQYF.

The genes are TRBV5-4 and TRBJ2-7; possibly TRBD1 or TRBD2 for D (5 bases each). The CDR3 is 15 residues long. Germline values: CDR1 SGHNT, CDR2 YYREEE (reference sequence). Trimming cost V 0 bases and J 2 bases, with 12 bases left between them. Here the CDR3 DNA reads TGTGCCAGCAGCTTGGGTGGGACGGCGACCTACGAGCAGTACTTC. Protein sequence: CASSLGGTATYEQYF.

CDR3 nucleotide sequence: TGTGCCAGTAGTATCCGGGGCCAGGCGCACTACGAGCAGTACTTC. This encodes CASSIRGQAHYEQYF. The chain couples TRBV19 to TRBJ2-7; D might be TRBD1 or TRBD2, each matching 5 bases. V lost 3 bases to trimming and J lost 3 bases, with 15 bases between them. The CDR3 consists of 15 residues. Germline CDR1 and CDR2: LNHDA and SQIVND (reference sequence). The whole variable domain, filled in from reference TRBV19 and TRBJ2-7, reads DGGITQSPKYLFRKEGQNVTLSCEQNLNHDAMYWYRQDPGQGLRLIYYSQIVNDFQKGDIAEGYSVSREKKESFPLTVTSAQKNPTAFYLCASSIRGQAHYEQYFGPGTRLTVT.

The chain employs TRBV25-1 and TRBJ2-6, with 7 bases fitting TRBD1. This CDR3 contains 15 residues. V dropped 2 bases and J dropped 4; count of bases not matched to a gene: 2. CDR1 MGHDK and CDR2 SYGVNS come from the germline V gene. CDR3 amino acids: CASSETGVGANVLTF. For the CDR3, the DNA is TGTGCCAGCAGTGAAACAGGGGTCGGGGCCAACGTCCTGACTTTC.

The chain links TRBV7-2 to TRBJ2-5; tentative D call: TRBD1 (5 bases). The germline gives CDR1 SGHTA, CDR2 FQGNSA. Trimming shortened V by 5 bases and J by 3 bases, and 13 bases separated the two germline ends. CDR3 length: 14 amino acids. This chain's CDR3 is CASSPDQGKETQYF. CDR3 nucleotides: TGTGCCAGCAGCCCCGATCAGGGTAAAGAGACCCAGTACTTC. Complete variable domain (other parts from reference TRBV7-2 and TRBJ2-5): GAGVSQSPSNKVTEKGKDVELRCDPISGHTALYWYRQSLGQGLEFLIYFQGNSAPDKSGLPSDRFSAERTGGSVSTLTIQRTQQEDSAVYLCASSPDQGKETQYFGPGTRLLVL.

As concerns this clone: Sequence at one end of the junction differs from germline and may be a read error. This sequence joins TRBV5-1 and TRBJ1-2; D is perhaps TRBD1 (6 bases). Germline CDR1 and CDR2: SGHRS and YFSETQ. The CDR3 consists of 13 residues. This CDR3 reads CASSLGTAYAYTF. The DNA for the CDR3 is TGCGCCAGCAGCTTGGGGACAGCCTATGCCTACACCTTC.

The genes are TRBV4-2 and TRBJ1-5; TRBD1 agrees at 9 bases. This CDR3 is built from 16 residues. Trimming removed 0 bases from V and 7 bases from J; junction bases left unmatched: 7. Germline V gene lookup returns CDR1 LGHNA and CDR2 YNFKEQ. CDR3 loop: CASSQDTGGAGQPQHF. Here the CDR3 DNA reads TGTGCCAGCAGCCAAGATACAGGGGGCGCCGGACAGCCCCAGCATTTT.

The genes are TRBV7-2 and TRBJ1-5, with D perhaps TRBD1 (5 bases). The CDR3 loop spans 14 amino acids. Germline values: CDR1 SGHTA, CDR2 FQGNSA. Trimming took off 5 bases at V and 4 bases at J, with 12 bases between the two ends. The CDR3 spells CASSTDSLNQPQHF. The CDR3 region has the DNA TGTGCCAGCAGCACAGACAGTTTAAATCAGCCCCAGCATTTT.

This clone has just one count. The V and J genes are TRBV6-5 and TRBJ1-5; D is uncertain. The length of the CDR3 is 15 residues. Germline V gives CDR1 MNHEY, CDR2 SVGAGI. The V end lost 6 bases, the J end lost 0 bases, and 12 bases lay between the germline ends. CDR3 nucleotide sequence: TGTGCCAGCAGCCTCACCGGCTATAGCAATCAGCCCCAGCATTTT. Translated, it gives CASSLTGYSNQPQHF.

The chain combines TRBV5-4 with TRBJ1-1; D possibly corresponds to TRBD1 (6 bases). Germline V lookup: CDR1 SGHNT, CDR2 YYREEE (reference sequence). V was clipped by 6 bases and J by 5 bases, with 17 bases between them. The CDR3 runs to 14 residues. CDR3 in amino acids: CASTAGGGRTEAFF. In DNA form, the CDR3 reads TGTGCCAGCACCGCGGGTGGGGGGCGGACTGAAGCTTTCTTT.

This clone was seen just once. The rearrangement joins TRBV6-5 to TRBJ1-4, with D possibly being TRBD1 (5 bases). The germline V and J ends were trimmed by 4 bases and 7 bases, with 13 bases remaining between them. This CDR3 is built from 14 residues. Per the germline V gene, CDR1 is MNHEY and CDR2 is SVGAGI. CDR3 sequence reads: CASSLSGGGEKLFF. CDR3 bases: TGTGCCAGCAGTTTGTCCGGGGGAGGTGAAAAACTGTTTTTT.